This TCR beta chain was sequenced during a study of cytomegalovirus exposure and HLA in healthy donors. Overall study findings and caveats: Reports credit the classifier with highly specific, highly sensitive diagnosis of cytomegalovirus status.

Of note for this clone: What it recognizes is unknown.

J lost 6 bases, V lost 4 bases, and 12 bases had no gene match. CDR1 is SGHRS and CDR2 is YFSETQ in the germline V gene. This CDR3 is 15 amino acids long. PCR involved 60 Vbeta and 13 Jbeta primers. Data came from immunoSEQ multiplex PCR; TCRdb stores just in-frame clones and leaves some out. The sample includes around 210,000 clones, about 77% seen only once; the top ten take about 0.45%. The specimen sequenced was PBMCs. The chain recombines TRBV5-1 with TRBJ1-1; 7 nucleotides line up with TRBD1. The source is a boy under 18 in good health and CMV-seronegative. The DNA of the CDR3 is TGCGCCAGCAGCGAAATTATTGGGACAGCAGCTGAAGCTTTCTTT. This codes for CASSEIIGTAAEAFF. Variable domain in full (rest from reference TRBV5-1 and TRBJ1-1): KAGVTQTPRYLIKTRGQQVTLSCSPISGHRSVSWYQQTPGQGLQFLFEYFSETQRNKGNFPGRFSGRQFSNSRSEMNVSTLELGDSALYLCASSEIIGTAAEAFFGQGTRLTVV.